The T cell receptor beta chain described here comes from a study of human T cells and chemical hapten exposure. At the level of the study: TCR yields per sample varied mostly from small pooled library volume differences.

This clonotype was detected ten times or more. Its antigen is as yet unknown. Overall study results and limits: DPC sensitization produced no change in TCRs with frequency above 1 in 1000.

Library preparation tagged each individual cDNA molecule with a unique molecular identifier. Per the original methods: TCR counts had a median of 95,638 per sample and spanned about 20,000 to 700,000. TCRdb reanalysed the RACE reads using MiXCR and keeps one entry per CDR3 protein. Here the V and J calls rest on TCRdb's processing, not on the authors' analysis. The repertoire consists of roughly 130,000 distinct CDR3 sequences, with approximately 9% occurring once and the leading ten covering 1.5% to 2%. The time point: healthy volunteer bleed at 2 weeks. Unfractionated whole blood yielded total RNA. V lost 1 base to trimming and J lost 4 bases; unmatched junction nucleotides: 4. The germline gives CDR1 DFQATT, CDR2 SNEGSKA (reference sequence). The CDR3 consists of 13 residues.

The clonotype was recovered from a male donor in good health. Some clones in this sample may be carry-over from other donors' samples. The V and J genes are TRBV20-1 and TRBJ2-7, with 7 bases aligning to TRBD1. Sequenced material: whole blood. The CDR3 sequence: CSARALQGYEQYF. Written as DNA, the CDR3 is TGCAGTGCTAGAGCCCTACAGGGGTACGAGCAGTACTTC.